These 2 T cell receptor beta chains were sequenced from one sample in a study of shared clonotypes between healthy human individuals. Data came from immunoSEQ multiplex PCR; TCRdb stores just in-frame clones and leaves some out. This sample has about 1.4 million clones, with roughly 97% found just once. The sample consisted of naive CD4+ T cells sorted from blood. Specified subset: CD45RA+ positively selected. The receptors derive from a man aged 25-45 years in good health.

The V and J genes are TRBV9 and TRBJ2-7, with TRBD2 matching over 9 bases. V lost 0 bases and J lost 4; bases outside the gene matches: 8. Germline CDR1 and CDR2: SGDLS and YYNGEE. CDR3 length equals 16 residues. This CDR3 reads CASSVAAGGPSYEQYF. CDR3 bases: TGTGCCAGCAGCGTAGCTGCGGGAGGGCCTTCTTACGAGCAGTACTTC.

The rearrangement joins TRBV28 to TRBJ2-1, with D possibly being TRBD1 or TRBD2 (5 bases each). Trimming took 1 base from V and 7 from J, leaving 17 bases between them. In germline, CDR1 is MDHEN, CDR2 SYDVKM. This CDR3 contains 16 residues. CDR3 DNA sequence: TGTGCCAGCAGTTTATCTGGGGGAAGGGTGGTAAATGAGCAGTTCTTC. Translation gives CASSLSGGRVVNEQFF. The full variable domain, rest sourced from reference TRBV28 and TRBJ2-1, is DVKVTQSSRYLVKRTGEKVFLECVQDMDHENMFWYRQDPGLGLRLIYFSYDVKMKEKGDIPEGYSVSREKKERFSLILESASTNQTSMYLCASSLSGGRVVNEQFFGPGTRLTVL.